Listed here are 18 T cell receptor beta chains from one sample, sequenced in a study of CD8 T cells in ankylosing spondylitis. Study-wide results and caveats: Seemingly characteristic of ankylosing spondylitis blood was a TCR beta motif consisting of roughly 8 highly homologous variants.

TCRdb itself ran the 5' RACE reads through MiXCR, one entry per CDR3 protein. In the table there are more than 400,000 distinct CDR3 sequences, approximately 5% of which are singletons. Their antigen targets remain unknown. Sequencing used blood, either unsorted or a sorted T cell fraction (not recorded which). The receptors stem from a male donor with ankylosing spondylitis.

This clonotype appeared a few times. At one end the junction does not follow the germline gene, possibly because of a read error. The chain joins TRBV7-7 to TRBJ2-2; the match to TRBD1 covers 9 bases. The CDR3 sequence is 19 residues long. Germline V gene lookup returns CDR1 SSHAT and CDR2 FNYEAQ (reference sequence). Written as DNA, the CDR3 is TGTGCTAGCAGCTCCATACCTGGACAGGGGCACTCGAACACCGGGGAGCTGTTTTTT. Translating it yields CASSSIPGQGHSNTGELFF.

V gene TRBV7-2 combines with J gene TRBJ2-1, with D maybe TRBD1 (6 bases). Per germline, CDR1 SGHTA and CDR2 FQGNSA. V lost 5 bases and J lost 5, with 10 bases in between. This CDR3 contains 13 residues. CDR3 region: CASSVGHNNEQFF. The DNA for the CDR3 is TGTGCCAGCAGCGTGGGACACAACAATGAGCAGTTCTTC.

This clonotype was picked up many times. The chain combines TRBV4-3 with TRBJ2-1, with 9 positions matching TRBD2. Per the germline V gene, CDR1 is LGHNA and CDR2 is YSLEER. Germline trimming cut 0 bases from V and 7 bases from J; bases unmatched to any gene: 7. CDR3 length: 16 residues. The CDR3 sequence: CASSQEVSGGPNEQFF. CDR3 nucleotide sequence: TGCGCCAGCAGCCAAGAGGTCAGCGGGGGGCCAAATGAGCAGTTCTTC.

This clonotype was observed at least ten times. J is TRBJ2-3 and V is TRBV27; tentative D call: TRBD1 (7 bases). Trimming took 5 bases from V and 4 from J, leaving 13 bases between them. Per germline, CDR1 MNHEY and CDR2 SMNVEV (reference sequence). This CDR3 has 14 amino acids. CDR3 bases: TGTGCCAGCAGTACCAGGGGGAGGTCAGATACGCAGTATTTT. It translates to CASSTRGRSDTQYF.

CDR3 residues: CASSLALETDTQYF. DNA of the CDR3: TGTGCCAGCAGCTTAGCCCTAGAGACAGATACGCAGTATTTT. This chain connects TRBV11-2 to TRBJ2-3; D ambiguous. The CDR3 loop spans 14 amino acids. Germline lookup yields CDR1 SGHAT and CDR2 FQNNGV. V shed 1 base and J shed 3 bases, with 8 bases lying between them. Variable domain in full (rest from reference TRBV11-2 and TRBJ2-3): EAGVAQSPRYKIIEKRQSVAFWCNPISGHATLYWYQQILGQGPKLLIQFQNNGVVDDSQLPKDRFSAERLKGVDSTLKIQPAKLEDSAVYLCASSLALETDTQYFGPGTRLTVL.

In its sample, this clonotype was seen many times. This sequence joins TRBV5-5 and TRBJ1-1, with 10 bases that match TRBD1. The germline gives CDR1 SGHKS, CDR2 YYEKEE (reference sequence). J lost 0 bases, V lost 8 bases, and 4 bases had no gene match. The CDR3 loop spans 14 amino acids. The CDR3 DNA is TGTGCCAGTCGGGACAGGGGCATGAACACTGAAGCTTTCTTT. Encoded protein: CASRDRGMNTEAFF.

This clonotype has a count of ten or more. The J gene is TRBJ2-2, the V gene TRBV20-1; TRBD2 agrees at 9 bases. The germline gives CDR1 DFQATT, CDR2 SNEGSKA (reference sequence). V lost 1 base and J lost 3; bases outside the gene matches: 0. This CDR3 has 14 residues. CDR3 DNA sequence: TGCAGTGCTAGAGGACTAGCGGACACCGGGGAGCTGTTTTTT. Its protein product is CSARGLADTGELFF.

CDR3 coding DNA: TGCAGTGCTAGAGATGGGGTCACCGGGGAGCTGTTTTTT. It is translated as CSARDGVTGELFF. The rearrangement joins TRBV20-1 to TRBJ2-2; no clear D gene. Germline CDR1 DFQATT, CDR2 SNEGSKA (reference sequence). The CDR3 is 13 residues long. The V gene lost 0 bases and the J gene lost 4 bases, with 6 bases spanning the gap.

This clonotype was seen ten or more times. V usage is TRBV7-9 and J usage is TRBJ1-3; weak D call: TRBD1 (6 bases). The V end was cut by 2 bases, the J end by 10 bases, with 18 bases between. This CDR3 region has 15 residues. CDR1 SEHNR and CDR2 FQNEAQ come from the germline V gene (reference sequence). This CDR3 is CASSLMVSGDLTIYF. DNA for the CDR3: TGTGCCAGCAGCTTAATGGTGTCAGGGGACTTGACCATATATTTT.

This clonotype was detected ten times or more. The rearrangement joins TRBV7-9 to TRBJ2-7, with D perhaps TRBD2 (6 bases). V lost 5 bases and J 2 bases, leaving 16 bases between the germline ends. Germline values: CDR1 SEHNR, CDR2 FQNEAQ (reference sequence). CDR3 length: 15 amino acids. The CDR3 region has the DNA TGTGCCAGCAGCGCGCCCGCGGGACTTACCTACGAGCAGTACTTC. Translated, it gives CASSAPAGLTYEQYF.

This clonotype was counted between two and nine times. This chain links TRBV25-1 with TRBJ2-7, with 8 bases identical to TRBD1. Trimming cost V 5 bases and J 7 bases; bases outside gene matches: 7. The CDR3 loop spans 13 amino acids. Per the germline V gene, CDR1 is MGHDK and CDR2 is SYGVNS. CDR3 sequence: CASSRLTGEEQYF. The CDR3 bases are TGTGCCAGCAGTAGGTTGACAGGGGAAGAGCAGTACTTC.

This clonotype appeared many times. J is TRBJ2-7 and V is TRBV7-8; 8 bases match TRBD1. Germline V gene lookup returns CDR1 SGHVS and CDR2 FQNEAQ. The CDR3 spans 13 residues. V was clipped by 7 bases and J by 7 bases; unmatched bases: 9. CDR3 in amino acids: CASKRRGQGEQYF. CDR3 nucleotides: TGTGCCAGCAAACGCAGGGGGCAGGGAGAGCAGTACTTC.

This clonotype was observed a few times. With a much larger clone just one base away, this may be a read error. The CDR3 region is CASSFQEDTEAFF. In nucleotides, the CDR3 is TGTGCCAGCAGCTTCCAGGAGGACACTGAAGCTTTCTTT. This rearrangement joins TRBV7-9 to TRBJ1-1; D not resolved. Trimming took 3 bases from V and 3 from J, leaving 8 bases between them. In germline, CDR1 is SEHNR, CDR2 FQNEAQ (reference sequence). The length of the CDR3 is 13 residues.

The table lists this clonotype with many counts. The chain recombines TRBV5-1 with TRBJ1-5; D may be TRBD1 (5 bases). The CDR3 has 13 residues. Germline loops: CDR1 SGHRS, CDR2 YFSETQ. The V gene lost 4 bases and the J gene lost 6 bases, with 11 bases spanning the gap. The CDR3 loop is CASSRREGQPQHF. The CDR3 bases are TGCGCCAGCAGCCGCAGGGAGGGTCAGCCCCAGCATTTT.

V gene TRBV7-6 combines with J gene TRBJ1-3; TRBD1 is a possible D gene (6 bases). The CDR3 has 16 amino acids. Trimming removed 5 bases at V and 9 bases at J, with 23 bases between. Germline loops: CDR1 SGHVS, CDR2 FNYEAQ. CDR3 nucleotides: TGTGCCAGCAGCATAAATACCCGGGGACAACCGGCCACCATATATTTT. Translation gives CASSINTRGQPATIYF.

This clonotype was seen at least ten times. As DNA, the CDR3 is TGCAGTGCTAGAGATCCTCGTGGCGCTAGCGGGTACACAGATACGCAGTATTTT. This translates into CSARDPRGASGYTDTQYF. The chain has TRBV20-1 and TRBJ2-3; 8 positions match TRBD2. V lost 0 bases and J lost 2; bases outside the gene matches: 13. CDR1 is DFQATT, CDR2 SNEGSKA, per germline (reference sequence). This CDR3 has 18 amino acids.

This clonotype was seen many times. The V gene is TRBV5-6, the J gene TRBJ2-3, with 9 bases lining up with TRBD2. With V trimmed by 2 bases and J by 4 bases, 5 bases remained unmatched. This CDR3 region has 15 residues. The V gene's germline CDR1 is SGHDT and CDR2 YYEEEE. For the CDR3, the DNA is TGTGCCAGCAGCTTTGTAGCGGGGGCTGCAGATACGCAGTATTTT. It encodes CASSFVAGAADTQYF.

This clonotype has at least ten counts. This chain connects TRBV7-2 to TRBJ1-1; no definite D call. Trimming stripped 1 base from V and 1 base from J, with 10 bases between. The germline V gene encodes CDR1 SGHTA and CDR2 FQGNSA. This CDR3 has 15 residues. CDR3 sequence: CASSLGLISNTEAFF. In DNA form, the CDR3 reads TGTGCCAGCAGCTTAGGTTTGATATCGAACACTGAAGCTTTCTTT.